This TCR beta chain was captured in a study of lymphopenia after photon versus proton radiotherapy (dated by TCRdb to about 2019). For the wider study: In patients with gastrointestinal tumors who developed high-grade lymphopenia, the study compared the immunological effects of photon radiation therapy with those of proton radiation therapy. The 15 to 25 patients in the cohort had gastrointestinal tumors, were treated with either photon or proton therapy, and subsequently developed lymphopenia. The study was designed to characterize how the impact on the immune system differs between the two radiation modalities.

The CDR3 runs 16 residues from the cysteine to the phenylalanine. The retained sequence is limited to the CDR3, 48 bases, with the frame set at the first base. For this chain, trimming is 6 bases at the V end and 2 bases at the J end, and the number of junction bases without a gene match is 2. The CDR1 and CDR2 encoded by the germline V gene (reference sequence) are LNHDA and SQIVND. As to this clone: Its specific antigen is unknown. The record has no base qualities; no much larger clone is one base away.

Receptor libraries were prepared by the immunoSEQ multiplex PCR assay. T cell repertoires were profiled by deep sequencing of rearranged TCR beta loci, alongside multiparametric flow cytometry. Entries here come from immuneACCESS through TCRdb and include only in-frame sequences with V and J called. Some clones fail to appear in such tables; in the studies checked, an unresolved V gene covers under half of the shortfall, and the cause of the remainder is unknown. The sample data list about 39,000 clones, and approximately 90% of these were observed just once. The ten largest clones represent roughly 15% of the sample. The research as a whole found: Relative stability during treatment was observed in proton-treated patients, whereas loss of naive T cells and TCR diversity and gain of effector/memory populations were observed in photon-treated patients. After the lymphocyte count nadir, oligoclonal expansion, especially of CD8+ Temra cells, was observed in photon-treated repertoires, and the drop in diversity was driven by this expansion. The survival association was examined only in patients who died, and the authors described better survival with proton therapy as a possibility, not as a demonstrated result. Among patients across the cohort who died, overall survival time showed an inverse correlation with a larger post-nadir drop in TCR diversity.

The specimen was peripheral blood, collected from a patient treated with photon-based radiotherapy. This sequence was found in a man in his sixties with cholangiocarcinoma. Recombination joined TRBV19 with TRBJ2-1; 15 bases in the junction line up with TRBD2. The CDR3 in this case is CASRRTSGGAYNEQFF. The nucleotides read TGTGCCAGTAGGAGGACTAGCGGGGGGGCCTACAATGAGCAGTTCTTC. This CDR3, with the reference TRBV19 and TRBJ2-1 proteins standing in past its ends, gives the full variable domain DGGITQSPKYLFRKEGQNVTLSCEQNLNHDAMYWYRQDPGQGLRLIYYSQIVNDFQKGDIAEGYSVSREKKESFPLTVTSAQKNPTAFYLCASRRTSGGAYNEQFFGPGTRLTVL.